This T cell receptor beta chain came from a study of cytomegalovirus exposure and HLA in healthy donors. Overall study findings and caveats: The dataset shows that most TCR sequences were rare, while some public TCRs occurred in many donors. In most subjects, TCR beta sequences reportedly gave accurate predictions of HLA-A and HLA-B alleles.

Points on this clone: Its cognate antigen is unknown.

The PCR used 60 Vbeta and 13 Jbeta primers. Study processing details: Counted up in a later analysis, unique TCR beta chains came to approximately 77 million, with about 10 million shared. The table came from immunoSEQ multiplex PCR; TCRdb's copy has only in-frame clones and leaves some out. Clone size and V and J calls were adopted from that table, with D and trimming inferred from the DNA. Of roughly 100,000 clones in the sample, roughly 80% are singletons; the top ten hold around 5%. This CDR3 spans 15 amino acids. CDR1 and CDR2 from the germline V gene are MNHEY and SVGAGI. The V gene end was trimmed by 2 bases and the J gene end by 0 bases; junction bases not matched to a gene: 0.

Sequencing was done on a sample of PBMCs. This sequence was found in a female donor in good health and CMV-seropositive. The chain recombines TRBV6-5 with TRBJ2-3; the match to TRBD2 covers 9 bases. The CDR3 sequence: CASSYGLASTDTQYF. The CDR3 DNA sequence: TGTGCCAGCAGTTACGGACTAGCGAGCACAGATACGCAGTATTTT.